What follows are 24 T cell receptor beta chains derived from one specimen sequenced in a study of cytomegalovirus exposure and HLA in healthy donors. The PCR made use of 60 Vbeta and 13 Jbeta primers. Sequencing used immunoSEQ multiplex PCR; TCRdb keeps in-frame clones, though not all of them. The data hold about 210,000 clones, with about 81% observed a single time. Sequencing was done on a sample of PBMCs. Receptor source: a man between 35 and 55 years old in good health and CMV-seropositive.

The chain uses TRBV30 and TRBJ2-3; D perhaps matches TRBD2 (5 bases). Germline V lookup: CDR1 GTSNPN, CDR2 SVGIG (reference sequence). V was cut by 7 bases and J by 7 bases, with 18 bases left in between. The length of the CDR3 is 13 residues. The CDR3 DNA sequence: TGTGCCTTAGACAAGGGAGTAACGAATACGCAGTATTTT. This codes for CALDKGVTNTQYF.

The rearrangement uses TRBV4-1 and TRBJ2-1, with 7 bases lining up with TRBD2. The CDR3 is made up of 15 amino acids. From germline, CDR1 is MGHRA and CDR2 YSYEKL. The junction had 13 bases not matched to a gene; V was cut back by 6 bases and J by 8 bases. In nucleotides, the CDR3 is TGCGCCAGCAGACTACGGGGAGGGCCCGGCGATGAGCAGTTCTTC. Translated: CASRLRGGPGDEQFF.

The CDR3 protein is CASSLDGTGTFLNSPLHF. The CDR3 DNA sequence: TGTGCCAGCAGCTTAGATGGGACAGGGACCTTTCTTAATTCACCCCTCCACTTT. The V and J genes are TRBV7-8 and TRBJ1-6; TRBD1 matches 9 bases. With V trimmed by 1 base and J by 6 bases, 10 bases remained unmatched. CDR3 length: 18 residues. Germline V gene lookup returns CDR1 SGHVS and CDR2 FQNEAQ.

The chain is built from TRBV11-3 and TRBJ2-2, with 8 bases matching TRBD1. CDR1 SGHNT and CDR2 YENEEA come from the germline V gene. The CDR3 contains 16 residues. With 1 base clipped from V and 0 bases from J, the junction kept 1 base outside the gene matches. The DNA of the CDR3 is TGTGCCAGCAGCTTAGGGGGACAGGCGAACACCGGGGAGCTGTTTTTT. Residues: CASSLGGQANTGELFF. The variable domain in full, with the rest retrieved from reference TRBV11-3 and TRBJ2-2, is EAGVVQSPRYKIIEKKQPVAFWCNPISGHNTLYWYLQNLGQGPELLIRYENEEAVDDSQLPKDRFSAERLKGVDSTLKIQPAELGDSAVYLCASSLGGQANTGELFFGEGSRLTVL.

The chain couples TRBV5-1 to TRBJ2-7; 12 bases are a match to TRBD1. The CDR3 is made up of 15 amino acids. The V segment lost 7 bases and the J segment 5 bases; nucleotides outside the gene matches: 10. Germline-derived CDR1 and CDR2 are SGHRS and YFSETQ. The CDR3 bases are TGCGCCAGCGGAGTCACCGGGACAGGGGGCAACGAGCAGTACTTC. It codes for CASGVTGTGGNEQYF.

This chain links TRBV6-6 with TRBJ1-1, with D hard to call. The CDR3 consists of 14 residues. The ends were cut back, 6 bases at V and 1 base at J, with 12 bases in the middle. The germline V gene has CDR1 MNHNY and CDR2 SVGAGI (reference sequence). The CDR3 coding sequence is TGTGCCAGCAGAGGATTGACGGGGAACACTGAAGCTTTCTTT. As protein: CASRGLTGNTEAFF.

The rearrangement joins TRBV7-9 to TRBJ1-1; a possible D gene is TRBD1 (5 bases). The CDR3 sequence is 15 residues long. Germline CDR1 reads SEHNR; CDR2 reads FQNEAQ (reference sequence). Trimming removed 0 bases from V and 1 base from J, with 9 bases in between. CDR3 nucleotides: TGTGCCAGCAGCTTAGCGGCGGGGCCGAACACTGAAGCTTTCTTT. It encodes CASSLAAGPNTEAFF.

The genes are TRBV4-1 and TRBJ1-4; D gene unclear. CDR3 size: 16 residues. The V end lost 1 base, the J end lost 0 bases, and 9 bases lay between the germline ends. Germline values: CDR1 MGHRA, CDR2 YSYEKL. CDR3 region: CASSQVPTTTNEKLFF. DNA of the CDR3: TGCGCCAGCAGCCAAGTTCCCACAACAACTAATGAAAAACTGTTTTTT.

The chain is built from TRBV27 and TRBJ2-7, with 11 bases matching TRBD2. J was trimmed by 2 bases and V by 4 bases; bases with no gene match: 4. The V gene's germline CDR1 is MNHEY and CDR2 SMNVEV (reference sequence). CDR3 size: 15 residues. The CDR3 reads CASSSLAGGAYEQYF. The DNA of the CDR3 is TGTGCCAGCAGTTCGCTAGCGGGAGGAGCCTACGAGCAGTACTTC.

The chain is built from TRBV11-2 and TRBJ2-7, with D perhaps TRBD1 (5 bases). The length of the CDR3 is 15 residues. Germline values: CDR1 SGHAT, CDR2 FQNNGV. Trimming left V 0 bases short and J 3 bases short, with 12 bases between. The CDR3 DNA reads as TGTGCCAGCAGCTTAGAAAGGGGTCAGTACTACGAGCAGTACTTC. The encoded protein is CASSLERGQYYEQYF.

The chain employs TRBV9 and TRBJ2-7, with 8 bases matching TRBD2. Per germline, CDR1 SGDLS and CDR2 YYNGEE. The J segment lost 4 bases and the V segment lost 1 base, leaving 7 bases of the junction unmatched. The CDR3 length is 15 residues. CDR3 sequence reads: CASSVSQRGSYEQYF. As DNA, the CDR3 is TGTGCCAGCAGCGTAAGTCAGCGGGGGAGTTACGAGCAGTACTTC. Full variable domain (rest looked up from reference TRBV9 and TRBJ2-7): DSGVTQTPKHLITATGQRVTLRCSPRSGDLSVYWYQQSLDQGLQFLIQYYNGEERAKGNILERFSAQQFPDLHSELNLSSLELGDSALYFCASSVSQRGSYEQYFGPGTRLTVT.

The chain recombines TRBV4-2 with TRBJ1-6, with a weak D call TRBD1 (6 bases). Per the germline V gene, CDR1 is LGHNA and CDR2 is YNFKEQ. V lost 1 base and J lost 5, with 9 bases in between. The CDR3 covers 15 residues. The CDR3 DNA is TGTGCCAGCAGCCAAGTCTACAGGGATAATTCACCCCTCCACTTT. Translating gives CASSQVYRDNSPLHF.

The genes are TRBV27 and TRBJ1-1; 7 nucleotides line up with TRBD1. The CDR3 spans 17 residues. J lost 6 bases, V lost 0 bases, and 13 bases had no gene match. Germline CDR1 and CDR2: MNHEY and SMNVEV (reference sequence). The CDR3 DNA follows: TGTGCCAGCAGTTTATCGTACCTCGCAGGGGGTGGTGCTGAAGCTTTCTTT. Translated: CASSLSYLAGGGAEAFF.

The chain carries TRBV15 and TRBJ2-7, with 11 bases matching TRBD2. This CDR3 contains 15 residues. Losses at the gene ends were 1 base for V and 7 bases for J; bases not matched to a gene: 6. The germline CDR1 and CDR2 sequences are LNHNV and YYDKDF (reference sequence). In DNA form, the CDR3 reads TGTGCCACCAGCAGAGGTAGCGGGAGGGCCGGGGAGCAGTACGTC. Encoded protein: CATSRGSGRAGEQYV.

CDR3 in DNA: TGTGCCAGCACGCTAGCGGGAGCGAGAGAGACCCAGTACTTC. Residues: CASTLAGARETQYF. The gene calls are TRBV25-1 and TRBJ2-5; 10 bases match TRBD2. Germline V CDR1 and CDR2: MGHDK, SYGVNS. Trimming took 7 bases from V and 4 from J; bases not matched to a gene: 6. CDR3 length: 14 amino acids.

The gene calls are TRBV7-8 and TRBJ2-1; unclear D gene. V lost 5 bases and J 4 bases, leaving 9 bases between the germline ends. The V gene's germline CDR1 is SGHVS and CDR2 FQNEAQ. This CDR3 has 13 amino acids. The CDR3 nucleotides read TGTGCCAGCAGCCCAGACTTGTACAATGAGCAGTTCTTC. It yields the protein CASSPDLYNEQFF.

V gene TRBV7-8 combines with J gene TRBJ1-5, with TRBD1 matching over 7 bases. Germline loops: CDR1 SGHVS, CDR2 FQNEAQ. CDR3 size: 14 residues. J lost 7 bases, V lost 1 base, and 4 bases had no gene match. The CDR3, as DNA: TGTGCCAGCAGCTTAGTCAACAGGGGACAGCCCCAGCATTTT. It specifies CASSLVNRGQPQHF.

The chain links TRBV25-1 to TRBJ2-5; D call uncertain. The CDR3 is made up of 13 amino acids. The V and J ends lost 2 bases and 3 bases respectively, with 7 bases between them. Germline V gene sequence: CDR1 MGHDK, CDR2 SYGVNS. Here the CDR3 DNA reads TGTGCCAGCAGTGAAGGCCCCAAAGAGACCCAGTACTTC. Protein sequence: CASSEGPKETQYF. Based on the CDR3 plus reference TRBV25-1 and TRBJ2-5, the full variable domain is EADIYQTPRYLVIGTGKKITLECSQTMGHDKMYWYQQDPGMELHLIHYSYGVNSTEKGDLSSESTVSRIRTEHFPLTLESARPSHTSQYLCASSEGPKETQYFGPGTRLLVL.

The J gene is TRBJ2-7, the V gene TRBV21-1; the DNA was not compared with TRBD1, the D call given in the table. TRBV21-1 is a documented pseudogene. The CDR3 totals 14 residues. The CDR3, as DNA: TGTGCCAGCAGCATCTGGACAGGCTCCTACGAGCAGTACGTC. Protein: CASSIWTGSYEQYV.

The V call is TRBV13, the J call TRBJ2-7; tentative D call: TRBD2 (5 bases). The CDR3 sequence is 16 residues long. Germline V CDR1 and CDR2: PRHDT, FYEKMQ (reference sequence). Between the trimmed V and J ends, which lost 1 base and 0 bases, there was a span of 13 bases. The CDR3 here is CASSLVCQRSSYEQYV. The CDR3 region has the DNA TGTGCCAGCAGCTTAGTTTGTCAGCGGAGCTCCTACGAGCAGTACGTC.

This chain links TRBV25-1 with TRBJ2-1; D is perhaps TRBD2 (6 bases). Germline V gives CDR1 MGHDK, CDR2 SYGVNS. The germline V and J ends were trimmed by 4 bases and 1 base, with 11 bases remaining between them. There are 15 residues in the CDR3. CDR3 nucleotides: TGTGCCAGCAGTGGAACTAGCTTGTCCTACAATGAGCAGTTCTTC. Protein sequence: CASSGTSLSYNEQFF.

CDR3 bases: TGCGCCAGCAGCCCTCCCGGGGGACAGCCGTTGAATGAGCAGTTCTTC. Its protein product is CASSPPGGQPLNEQFF. The V and J genes are TRBV5-1 and TRBJ2-1, with D maybe TRBD1 (7 bases). Trimming took off 4 bases at V and 7 bases at J, with 21 bases between the two ends. CDR3 length: 16 amino acids. Germline CDR1 SGHRS, CDR2 YFSETQ.

This rearrangement joins TRBV5-1 to TRBJ2-4; the D is unclear. V lost 0 bases, J lost 6 bases, and 10 bases lay in between. The CDR3 runs 14 residues. The germline CDR1 and CDR2 sequences are SGHRS and YFSETQ. The CDR3 loop reads CASSLDSTGNIQYF. Written as DNA, the CDR3 is TGCGCCAGCAGCTTGGATTCGACGGGAAACATTCAGTACTTC.

A few counts support this clone. This chain uses TRBV9 with TRBJ1-1; weak D call: TRBD1 (5 bases). The CDR3 is 14 amino acids. V gave up 6 bases and J gave up 3 bases, with 15 bases separating them. Germline V gene lookup returns CDR1 SGDLS and CDR2 YYNGEE. CDR3 loop: CASTPIAGYTEAFF. The CDR3 DNA sequence: TGTGCCAGCACCCCCATTGCAGGGTACACTGAAGCTTTCTTT.